A selection of T cell receptor beta chains follows, all from one sample in a study of PD-1 blockade in classical Hodgkin lymphoma. TCRdb keeps only in-frame clones here, not all; method: immunoSEQ multiplex PCR. The data hold about 32,000 clones, with roughly 82% observed a single time. Sequencing was performed on peripheral blood mononuclear cells (PBMCs), taken at baseline. These receptors were obtained from a human donor with classical Hodgkin lymphoma. CDR3s include the opening cysteine and the closing phenylalanine or tryptophan. A D gene is named only where the DNA matches it firmly. The size field is filled for only some rows; it gives once, few, many or a size class.

d_call clone_size j_call v_call cdr3_aa cdr3_nt
- - TRBJ1-3 TRBV9 CASSVFGSSGNTIYF TGTGCCAGCAGCGTTTTCGGGAGCTCTGGAAACACCATATATTTT
- - TRBJ2-7 TRBV11-3 CASSFSGDFAYEQYF TGTGCCAGCAGCTTTTCCGGTGACTTTGCCTACGAGCAGTACTTC
- - TRBJ1-2 TRBV29-1 CSGGTLDNYGYTF TGCAGCGGGGGGACGCTGGATAACTATGGCTACACCTTC
- - TRBJ2-2 TRBV28 CASSFSRLGELFF TGTGCCAGCAGTTTCTCAAGGCTCGGGGAGCTGTTTTTT
TRBD1 - TRBJ2-2 TRBV18 CASSEGQTANTGELFF TGTGCCAGCTCAGAGGGACAGACAGCGAACACCGGGGAGCTGTTTTTT
- - TRBJ1-2 TRBV6-1 CASSDPGLGYGYTF TGTGCCAGCAGTGATCCAGGGCTCGGCTATGGCTACACCTTC
- - TRBJ1-4 TRBV19 CASSLVGEYEKLFF TGTGCCAGTAGCCTCGTTGGAGAGTATGAAAAACTGTTTTTT
TRBD1 few TRBJ2-2 TRBV2 CASSEVTGGDTGELFF TGTGCCAGCAGTGAAGTCACAGGGGGAGACACCGGGGAGCTGTTTTTT
TRBD1 - TRBJ1-1 TRBV6-5 CASRGQGWTEAFF TGTGCCAGCAGAGGACAGGGGTGGACTGAAGCTTTCTTT
- - TRBJ1-6 TRBV7-2 CASSPRGQNNSPLHF TGTGCCAGCAGCCCGCGGGGACAAAATAATTCACCCCTCCACTTT
- - TRBJ1-2 TRBV10-3 CAISEYEGNLYGYTF TGTGCCATCAGTGAGTACGAGGGAAACCTCTATGGCTACACCTTC
- - TRBJ1-2 TRBV5-1 CASSRTEVNYGYTF TGCGCCAGCAGCCGAACAGAAGTTAACTATGGCTACACCTTC
- - TRBJ2-1 TRBV7-2 CASSLRLDYNEQFF TGTGCCAGCAGCTTAAGACTGGATTACAATGAGCAGTTCTTC
- - TRBJ1-1 TRBV7-9 CASSLGGVTEAFF TGTGCCAGCAGCTTGGGGGGAGTCACTGAAGCTTTCTTT
- - TRBJ1-1 TRBV5-1 CASSFGLNTEAFF TGCGCCAGCAGCTTCGGACTGAACACTGAAGCTTTCTTT
TRBD2 - TRBJ2-7 TRBV12-5 CASGLVLAGAYEQYF TGTGCTAGTGGTTTGGTATTAGCGGGGGCCTACGAGCAGTACTTC
- - TRBJ1-2 TRBV6-5 CASSYERSTYGYTF TGTGCCAGCAGTTACGAAAGGTCTACTTATGGCTACACCTTC
TRBD1 - TRBJ1-2 TRBV7-2 CASSYGTDLYGYTF TGTGCCAGCAGCTACGGGACAGACTTATATGGCTACACCTTC
- few TRBJ1-2 TRBV2 CASKGGGYTF TGTGCCAGCAAAGGAGGGGGCTACACCTTC
TRBD1 - TRBJ2-7 TRBV7-9 CASSPRGQGYEQYF TGTGCCAGCAGCCCAAGGGGACAGGGCTACGAGCAGTACTTC
- once TRBJ2-2 TRBV9 CASSVVGHTLAGELFF TGTGCCAGCAGCGTAGTTGGCCACACCTTAGCGGGGGAGCTGTTTTTT
- - TRBJ1-1 TRBV9 CASSVEQLTEAFF TGTGCCAGCAGCGTAGAACAGTTGACTGAAGCTTTCTTT
TRBD1 - TRBJ1-2 TRBV11-1 CASSLAAGTGGLGYTF TGTGCCAGCAGCTTAGCCGCCGGGACAGGGGGACTTGGCTACACCTTC
- - TRBJ1-6 TRBV30 CAWARGRSPLHF TGTGCCTGGGCAAGGGGGAGGTCACCCCTCCACTTT
TRBD1 - TRBJ2-3 TRBV6-6 CASSSGAGTGADTQYF TGTGCCAGCAGTTCTGGGGCCGGGACAGGGGCAGATACGCAGTATTTT
- - TRBJ2-7 TRBV6-6 CASSYSGGFGEQYF TGTGCCAGCAGTTACTCGGGGGGTTTTGGCGAGCAGTACTTC
TRBD1 - TRBJ1-4 TRBV5-1 CASSPGQGQSEKLFF TGCGCCAGCAGCCCCGGACAGGGGCAAAGTGAAAAACTGTTTTTT
- - TRBJ2-5 TRBV6-6 CASSSQEGETQYF TGTGCCAGCAGTTCCCAGGAGGGGGAGACCCAGTACTTC
- - TRBJ2-6 TRBV18 CAGKGSSGANVLTF TGTGCCGGAAAAGGGAGCTCTGGGGCCAACGTCCTGACTTTC
- once TRBJ2-1 TRBV19 CASTRGDRDNEQFF TGTGCCAGTACTCGGGGGGACAGAGACAATGAGCAGTTCTTC
- - TRBJ1-1 TRBV6-6 CASSYPSTWGAFF TGTGCCAGCAGTTACCCCAGTACCTGGGGAGCTTTCTTT
- - TRBJ2-7 TRBV20-1 CSAVGLPEQYF TGCAGTGCCGTAGGACTCCCCGAGCAGTACTTC
TRBD1 - TRBJ2-3 TRBV5-8 CASSSGQGTDTQYF TGTGCCAGCAGCTCTGGACAGGGTACAGATACGCAGTATTTT
TRBD1 - TRBJ2-3 TRBV28 CASSFGTGTYSGTDTQYF TGTGCCAGCAGTTTCGGGACAGGGACATATAGCGGCACAGATACGCAGTATTTT
- once TRBJ1-1 TRBV11-3 CASSFGVTEAFF TGTGCCAGCAGCTTCGGGGTCACTGAAGCTTTCTTT
- - TRBJ1-2 TRBV19 CASSWDANYGYTF TGTGCCAGTAGTTGGGACGCAAACTATGGCTACACCTTC
- - TRBJ1-6 TRBV6-5 CASRGGASYNSPLHF TGTGCCAGCAGGGGTGGGGCCTCCTATAATTCACCCCTCCACTTT
- once TRBJ1-4 TRBV7-9 CASSHPIGGLDEKLFF TGTGCCAGCAGCCACCCCATAGGGGGGCTGGATGAAAAACTGTTTTTT
TRBD2 once TRBJ2-5 TRBV7-2 CASSLGLAAETQYF TGTGCCAGCAGCTTAGGACTAGCGGCGGAGACCCAGTACTTC
- - TRBJ1-1 TRBV4-1 CASSQLSWTTLPAAFF TGCGCCAGCAGCCAGCTCTCCTGGACGACCCTCCCGGCAGCTTTCTTT
- - TRBJ1-3 TRBV12-2 CAPREASGNTIYF TGTGCCCCGAGAGAAGCCTCTGGAAACACCATATATTTT
- - TRBJ2-7 TRBV7-2 CASSVDTAYSYEQYF TGTGCCAGCAGTGTCGACACCGCTTACTCCTACGAGCAGTACTTC
- - TRBJ1-5 TRBV6-1 CASSANVGESQHF TGTGCCAGCAGTGCTAATGTGGGAGAGTCCCAGCATTTT
- - TRBJ1-5 TRBV18 CASSPATLGNQPQHF TGTGCCAGCTCCCCGGCGACGCTAGGAAATCAGCCCCAGCATTTT
- - TRBJ1-6 TRBV27 CASSHRQKFNSPLHF TGTGCCAGCAGCCATCGACAGAAATTCAATTCACCCCTCCACTTT
- - TRBJ2-5 TRBV2 CASSVRQLGGARETQYF TGTGCCAGCAGTGTCCGCCAACTTGGAGGGGCGCGGGAGACCCAGTACTTC
TRBD2 - TRBJ2-3 TRBV19 CASNQRLAGGTDTQYF TGTGCCAGTAACCAGAGACTAGCGGGGGGCACAGATACGCAGTATTTT
- - TRBJ2-3 TRBV9 CASSVGEDTQYF TGTGCCAGCAGCGTAGGCGAAGATACGCAGTATTTT
- - TRBJ2-7 TRBV27 CAAHSSYEQYF TGTGCCGCCCACAGCTCCTACGAGCAGTACTTC
TRBD2 - TRBJ2-1 TRBV2 CASTLAGSRGEQFF TGTGCCAGCACCCTAGCGGGGTCAAGGGGTGAGCAGTTCTTC
- few TRBJ2-7 TRBV19 CASSIGTGRSHSTYEQYF TGTGCCAGTAGTATAGGTACAGGACGGAGCCACAGCACCTACGAGCAGTACTTC
- - TRBJ2-1 TRBV18 CASSPREAPYNEQFF TGTGCCAGCTCACCACGAGAGGCCCCCTACAATGAGCAGTTCTTC
- - TRBJ1-5 TRBV30 CAWSADSTQPQHF TGTGCCTGGAGTGCCGACAGCACTCAGCCCCAGCATTTT